This T cell receptor beta chain was captured in a study of cytomegalovirus exposure and HLA in healthy donors. CDR1 is SGHRS, CDR2 YFSETQ, per germline. Trimming at V came to 3 bases and at J to 1 base, leaving 7 bases not matched to a gene. This CDR3 contains 16 residues. This clone was seen a handful of times. Its specificity is unknown. The study, taken as a whole, reports: Across HLA loci, a later analysis found differing TCR association rates, with DRB1 most and HLA-C fewest. Listed as cytomegalovirus-associated were over 150 TCR beta chains. In terms of immune exposure information, only CMV serostatus was available. Later genetic work tied a missense DCLRE1C variant to beta-chain V and J trimming.

Primers for the PCR totalled 60 Vbeta and 13 Jbeta. Data came from immunoSEQ multiplex PCR; TCRdb stores just in-frame clones and leaves some out. This sample has just under 250,000 clones, with roughly 80% found just once. This TCR was recovered from a woman aged 40 to 50 in good health and CMV-seropositive. Sequenced: PBMCs. V gene TRBV5-1 combines with J gene TRBJ1-3, with TRBD1 matching 7 bases. CDR3 loop: CASSSEYRGSGNTIYF. CDR3 nucleotides: TGCGCCAGCAGCTCGGAATACAGGGGTTCTGGAAACACCATATATTTT.